Below, 29 T cell receptor beta chains from the same sample are listed, as sequenced in a study of OX40 agonist ivuxolimab in advanced cancers. Here immunoSEQ multiplex PCR was the method, and the copy in TCRdb shows in-frame clones only, minus some. The sample consists of 90,000 or so clones, approximately 92% of them appearing once. Sequencing used CD4+ or CD8+ T cells sorted from blood, obtained in a trial of the OX40 agonist ivuxolimab. Receptors originate from an adult with an advanced solid tumor such as melanoma, head and neck, liver or kidney cancer.

The rearrangement links TRBV6-1 to TRBJ1-5; 8 bases agree with TRBD1. Germline CDR1 and CDR2: MNHNS and SASEGT. The V and J ends lost 5 bases and 6 bases, in that order; junction bases with no gene match: 9. This CDR3 contains 15 residues. The CDR3 DNA follows: TGTGCCAGCAGTCCAGACAGGGGAAGAGGTCAGCCCCAGCATTTT. Encoded protein: CASSPDRGRGQPQHF.

This clone was seen once. J is TRBJ1-4 and V is TRBV7-2; 8 nucleotides align to TRBD1. The CDR3 covers 14 residues. CDR1 is SGHTA, CDR2 FQGNSA, per germline. V lost 3 bases to trimming and J lost 8 bases; unmatched junction nucleotides: 5. The CDR3 coding sequence is TGTGCCAGCAGCTTTCACGGGACAGGCGAAAAACTGTTTTTT. Translating it yields CASSFHGTGEKLFF.

The chain recombines TRBV4-3 with TRBJ2-2, with D hard to call. Deletions cut 5 bases from V and 2 bases from J, with 6 bases between. Germline-derived CDR1 and CDR2 are LGHNA and YSLEER. This CDR3 is built from 13 residues. CDR3 coding DNA: TGCGCCAGCAGCACGGATAACACCGGGGAGCTGTTTTTT. As protein: CASSTDNTGELFF.

The chain is built from TRBV28 and TRBJ2-7; 7 positions match TRBD1. From germline, CDR1 is MDHEN and CDR2 SYDVKM. CDR3 length: 16 amino acids. Trimming cost V 5 bases and J 1 base; bases outside gene matches: 11. The CDR3 loop is CASSPPTGKLSYEQYF. The CDR3 DNA reads as TGTGCCAGCAGTCCGCCGACAGGGAAACTATCCTACGAGCAGTACTTC.

This clone came up once. The CDR3 DNA reads TGTGCCAGCAGTGTAAAGCGGGCCTTTACCGGGGAGCTGTTTTTT. This codes for CASSVKRAFTGELFF. The chain employs TRBV2 and TRBJ2-2, with TRBD2 as a possible D gene (6 bases). Trimming took 4 bases from V and 5 from J, leaving 14 bases between them. Germline loops: CDR1 SNHLY, CDR2 FYNNEI. The CDR3 is made up of 15 amino acids.

The chain employs TRBV7-8 and TRBJ2-1, with 9 bases that match TRBD1. The CDR3 covers 17 residues. With 5 bases clipped from V and 7 bases from J, the junction kept 15 bases outside the gene matches. Looked up from germline, CDR1 is SGHVS and CDR2 is FQNEAQ. Here the CDR3 reads CASSQKRPGQGANEQFF. The CDR3 DNA reads TGTGCCAGCAGCCAGAAGAGGCCGGGACAGGGAGCGAATGAGCAGTTCTTC.

V is TRBV11-1 and J is TRBJ2-1; TRBD2 aligns across 10 bases. This CDR3 contains 15 residues. The trim removed 3 bases at V and 7 bases at J, leaving 6 bases unmatched. Germline V CDR1 and CDR2: SGHAT, FQDESV (reference sequence). CDR3 loop: CASSLAGLAINEQFF. Here the CDR3 DNA reads TGTGCCAGCAGCTTGGCGGGACTAGCGATAAATGAGCAGTTCTTC.

This chain joins TRBV6-5 and TRBJ2-2, with D unclear. CDR1 MNHEY and CDR2 SVGAGI come from the germline V gene. Trimming took off 4 bases at V and 7 bases at J, with 4 bases between the two ends. This CDR3 is 11 amino acids long. The CDR3 loop is CASSFSGELFF. DNA for the CDR3: TGTGCCAGCAGTTTCAGCGGGGAGCTGTTTTTT.

The rearrangement links TRBV9 to TRBJ2-2; 7 nucleotides agree with TRBD2. The ends lost 6 bases at V and 2 bases at J; junction bases unmatched: 4. Germline V gene lookup returns CDR1 SGDLS and CDR2 YYNGEE. CDR3 size: 14 residues. The CDR3 DNA is TGTGCCAGCAAGGGAGGGCCAAACACCGGGGAGCTGTTTTTT. Its protein is CASKGGPNTGELFF.

The chain has TRBV18 and TRBJ1-5; D is perhaps TRBD1 (6 bases). The CDR3 loop spans 17 amino acids. Deletions cut 3 bases from V and 0 bases from J, with 15 bases between. CDR1 is KGHSH and CDR2 is LQKENI in the germline V gene. DNA of the CDR3: TGTGCCAGCTCACCGAGGGGGTCAAGAGATAGCAATCAGCCCCAGCATTTT. This codes for CASSPRGSRDSNQPQHF.

As for this clone: The junction departs from germline at one end; a sequencing error may be responsible. The V and J genes are TRBV7-7 and TRBJ2-3; D remains unclear. The germline V gene encodes CDR1 SSHAT and CDR2 FNYEAQ (reference sequence). The CDR3 is 13 amino acids. CDR3: CASSLQGGDTQYF. The CDR3 DNA reads as TGTGCTAGCAGCCTCCAAGGTGGAGATACGCAGTATTTT.

The sample holds a few counts of this clone. This chain connects TRBV4-1 to TRBJ1-2, with 7 bases identical to TRBD1. J lost 4 bases, V lost 1 base, and 0 bases had no gene match. Germline V lookup: CDR1 MGHRA, CDR2 YSYEKL. The CDR3 loop spans 13 amino acids. The DNA of the CDR3 is TGCGCCAGCAGCCAAGGGACAGGCTATGGCTACACCTTC. As protein: CASSQGTGYGYTF.

This clone was counted once. DNA for the CDR3: TGTGCCAGCAGCGTAGTAGCAGTCAGCTACGAGCAGTACTTC. It yields the protein CASSVVAVSYEQYF. The rearrangement joins TRBV9 to TRBJ2-7; no clear D. Germline CDR1 reads SGDLS; CDR2 reads YYNGEE. Trimming pared 0 bases from V and 3 bases from J, leaving 10 bases between. The CDR3 extends over 14 amino acids.

This chain uses TRBV2 with TRBJ2-1; D possibly corresponds to TRBD1 (6 bases). Per germline, CDR1 SNHLY and CDR2 FYNNEI. The ends were cut back, 6 bases at V and 2 bases at J, with 8 bases in the middle. The CDR3 is 13 residues long. The CDR3 sequence is CASRYRAYNEQFF. The CDR3 DNA follows: TGTGCCAGCAGGTACAGGGCCTACAATGAGCAGTTCTTC.

A single count supports this clone. The rearrangement joins TRBV4-1 to TRBJ1-1; 7 nucleotides agree with TRBD1. Germline trimming cut 2 bases from V and 2 bases from J; bases unmatched to any gene: 14. CDR1 MGHRA and CDR2 YSYEKL come from the germline V gene. The CDR3 runs 18 residues. The CDR3: CASSQREQGISGNTEAFF. The DNA for the CDR3 is TGCGCCAGCAGCCAAAGGGAACAGGGGATTTCTGGAAACACTGAAGCTTTCTTT.

This clone appeared once. CDR3 in DNA: TGTGCCAGCAGCCAAGCAGCTTCCTACGAGCAGTACTTC. It encodes CASSQAASYEQYF. This sequence joins TRBV4-2 and TRBJ2-7; D gene unclear. Trimming shortened V by 1 base and J by 1 base, and 5 bases separated the two germline ends. This CDR3 is 13 amino acids long. The V gene's germline CDR1 is LGHNA and CDR2 YNFKEQ.

The genes are TRBV15 and TRBJ2-1, with D possibly matching TRBD1 (5 bases). V dropped 2 bases and J dropped 2 bases, with 19 bases sitting between them. The germline gives CDR1 LNHNV, CDR2 YYDKDF (reference sequence). This CDR3 region has 18 residues. The CDR3 DNA reads as TGTGCCACCAGCAGAATGAGGCAGAATAGGGGCCCCTACAATGAGCAGTTCTTC. Protein product: CATSRMRQNRGPYNEQFF.

As DNA, the CDR3 is TGCGCCAGCAGCCAAGAGGGGGACAGCGACTACAATGAGCAGTTCTTC. Translating gives CASSQEGDSDYNEQFF. The rearrangement links TRBV4-1 to TRBJ2-1, with 7 nucleotides matching TRBD1. Germline trimming cut 0 bases from V and 3 bases from J; bases unmatched to any gene: 5. This CDR3 has 16 residues. The germline gives CDR1 MGHRA, CDR2 YSYEKL.

The CDR3 sequence: CASSPKGPEGTEAFF. The CDR3 DNA follows: TGTGCCAGCTCACCAAAGGGACCCGAGGGCACTGAAGCTTTCTTT. The gene calls are TRBV18 and TRBJ1-1, with a possible D match to TRBD1 (5 bases). The CDR3 runs 15 residues. Germline assignment: CDR1 KGHSH and CDR2 LQKENI. V was cut by 2 bases and J by 4 bases, with 14 bases left in between.

The chain has TRBV29-1 and TRBJ1-1; D ambiguous. V lost 6 bases and J lost 4, with 12 bases in between. Per the germline V gene, CDR1 is SQVTM and CDR2 is ANQGSEA. The CDR3 runs 12 residues. CDR3 DNA sequence: TGCAGCGTGAATTTTGGCGCCACTGAAGCTTTCTTT. Its translation is CSVNFGATEAFF.

CDR3: CASSPHPGYNEQFF. CDR3 in DNA: TGTGCCAGCTCACCACACCCGGGGTACAATGAGCAGTTCTTC. The V gene is TRBV18, the J gene TRBJ2-1; perhaps TRBD2 as D (5 bases). Trimming shortened V by 1 base and J by 4 bases, and 8 bases separated the two germline ends. The germline CDR1 and CDR2 sequences are KGHSH and LQKENI. The CDR3 is made up of 14 amino acids. The variable domain in full, completed from reference TRBV18 and TRBJ2-1, reads NAGVMQNPRHLVRRRGQEARLRCSPMKGHSHVYWYRQLPEEGLKFMVYLQKENIIDESGMPKERFSAEFPKEGPSILRIQQVVRGDSAAYFCASSPHPGYNEQFFGPGTRLTVL.

This clone was seen only a few times. The rearrangement uses TRBV18 and TRBJ1-5, with D maybe TRBD1 (6 bases). Germline loops: CDR1 KGHSH, CDR2 LQKENI. With 2 bases removed from V and 0 bases from J, the gap between germline ends came to 8 bases. This CDR3 is 15 amino acids long. CDR3: CASSPTGNSNQPQHF. The CDR3 DNA reads as TGTGCCAGCTCACCAACAGGGAATAGCAATCAGCCCCAGCATTTT.

The J gene is TRBJ2-2, the V gene TRBV28; the D gene is possibly TRBD2 (6 bases). The germline gives CDR1 MDHEN, CDR2 SYDVKM. V was pared by 6 bases and J by 9 bases, with 20 bases between. The CDR3 is 15 amino acids. The CDR3 coding sequence is TGTGCCAGCAGCGGAGGCGGGAAGTGGCTAAGGGAGCTGTTTTTT. This gives the protein CASSGGGKWLRELFF.

V and J are TRBV19 and TRBJ1-5; no firm D call. Trimming took off 9 bases at V and 4 bases at J, with 13 bases between the two ends. Germline assignment: CDR1 LNHDA and CDR2 SQIVND (reference sequence). The CDR3 runs to 13 residues. The CDR3 loop reads CASRPDLNQPQHF. CDR3 coding DNA: TGTGCCAGCAGACCAGACTTAAATCAGCCCCAGCATTTT.

The V call is TRBV18, the J call TRBJ2-5; weak D call: TRBD1 (6 bases). Trimming left V 3 bases short and J 2 bases short, with 13 bases between. CDR3 length: 15 amino acids. Germline CDR1 KGHSH, CDR2 LQKENI. The CDR3 region has the DNA TGTGCCAGCTCACCCCGTCTGGGGGCACAAGAGACCCAGTACTTC. Translating it yields CASSPRLGAQETQYF. Complete variable domain (other parts from reference TRBV18 and TRBJ2-5): NAGVMQNPRHLVRRRGQEARLRCSPMKGHSHVYWYRQLPEEGLKFMVYLQKENIIDESGMPKERFSAEFPKEGPSILRIQQVVRGDSAAYFCASSPRLGAQETQYFGPGTRLLVL.

The chain links TRBV7-8 to TRBJ1-3, with 7 bases aligning to TRBD1. The V gene end was trimmed by 5 bases and the J gene end by 0 bases; junction bases not matched to a gene: 7. Germline V gene lookup returns CDR1 SGHVS and CDR2 FQNEAQ. The CDR3 loop spans 16 amino acids. This chain's CDR3 is CASSHGQASSGNTIYF. DNA for the CDR3: TGTGCCAGCAGCCACGGACAGGCGAGCTCTGGAAACACCATATATTTT.

V usage is TRBV6-5 and J usage is TRBJ1-2; TRBD1 agrees at 12 bases. This CDR3 region has 14 residues. Looked up from germline, CDR1 is MNHEY and CDR2 is SVGAGI. The V segment lost 6 bases and the J segment 4 bases; nucleotides outside the gene matches: 3. CDR3 in amino acids: CASRGQGAFYGYTF. CDR3 DNA sequence: TGTGCCAGCAGGGGACAGGGGGCTTTCTATGGCTACACCTTC.

The chain couples TRBV19 to TRBJ2-2; TRBD1 or TRBD2 may be the D gene (5 bases each). Germline loops: CDR1 LNHDA, CDR2 SQIVND (reference sequence). V was trimmed by 7 bases and J by 0 bases, leaving 12 bases between them. The CDR3 totals 15 residues. The CDR3 loop is CASTYWGTNTGELFF. The DNA of the CDR3 is TGTGCCAGTACCTACTGGGGGACGAACACCGGGGAGCTGTTTTTT.

The J gene is TRBJ1-1, the V gene TRBV6-1, with D perhaps matching TRBD1 (6 bases). This CDR3 comprises 14 residues. Trimming removed 8 bases from V and 1 base from J, with 14 bases in between. CDR1 is MNHNS and CDR2 is SASEGT in the germline V gene. The CDR3 loop reads CASSLGGGNTEAFF. CDR3 nucleotides: TGTGCCAGCTCCTTAGGGGGGGGGAACACTGAAGCTTTCTTT.